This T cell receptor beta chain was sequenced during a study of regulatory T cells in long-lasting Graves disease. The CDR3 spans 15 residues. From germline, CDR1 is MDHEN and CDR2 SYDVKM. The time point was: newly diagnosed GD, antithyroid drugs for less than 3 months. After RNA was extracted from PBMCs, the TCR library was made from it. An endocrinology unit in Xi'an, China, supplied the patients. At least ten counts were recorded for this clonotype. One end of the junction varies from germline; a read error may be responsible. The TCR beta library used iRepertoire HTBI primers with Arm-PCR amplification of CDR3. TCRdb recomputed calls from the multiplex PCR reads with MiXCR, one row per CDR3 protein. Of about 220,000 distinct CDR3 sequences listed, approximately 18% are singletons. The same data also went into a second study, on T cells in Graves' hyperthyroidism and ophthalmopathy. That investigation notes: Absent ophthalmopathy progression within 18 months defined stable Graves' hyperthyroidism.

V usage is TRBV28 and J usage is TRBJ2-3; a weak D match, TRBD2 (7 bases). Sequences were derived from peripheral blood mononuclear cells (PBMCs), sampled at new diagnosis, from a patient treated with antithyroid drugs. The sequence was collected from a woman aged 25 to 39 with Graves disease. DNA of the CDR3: TGTGCCAGCACTTTAGGGGGGGCAAGCACAGATACGCAGTATTTT. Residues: CASTLGGASTDTQYF.